The 5 T cell receptor beta chains listed next were all sequenced from one sample in a study of CD8 T cells in Susac syndrome. An input of about 0.5 to 1 ug of RNA was subjected to reverse transcription using random hexamers. TCRdb reprocessed the immunoSEQ multiplex PCR reads via MiXCR and lists one record per CDR3 protein. This table holds tens of thousands of distinct CDR3 sequences, approximately 93% found once. The sequenced material came from CD4+ T cells from PBMCs. These receptors came from a human donor with Susac syndrome.

This sequence joins TRBV7-9 and TRBJ1-6; no definite D call. CDR1 and CDR2 (germline): SEHNR, FQNEAQ (reference sequence). The CDR3 loop spans 13 amino acids. The V end lost 5 bases, the J end lost 10 bases, and 12 bases lay between the germline ends. The CDR3 region is CASSKEGYSPLHF. The CDR3 region has the DNA TGTGCCAGCAGCAAGGAGGGATACTCACCCCTCCACTTT.

The J gene is TRBJ2-7, the V gene TRBV28; D may be TRBD1 (6 bases). Germline V gene sequence: CDR1 MDHEN, CDR2 SYDVKM. The CDR3 contains 16 residues. The germline V and J ends were trimmed by 1 base and 4 bases, with 17 bases remaining between them. CDR3: CASSLFFQDSLYEQYF. The CDR3 coding sequence is TGTGCCAGCAGTTTATTCTTCCAGGACAGTCTATACGAGCAGTACTTC.

This rearrangement joins TRBV6-5 to TRBJ1-5; D call uncertain. Trimming stripped 6 bases from V and 4 bases from J, with 7 bases between. CDR1 and CDR2 from the germline V gene are MNHEY and SVGAGI. The CDR3 contains 12 residues. The CDR3 DNA reads as TGTGCCAGCAGGGCTGGAAATCAGCCCCAGCATTTT. Amino acids: CASRAGNQPQHF.

The table lists this clonotype with a count of one. The rearrangement joins TRBV7-9 to TRBJ2-4, with 7 bases identical to TRBD2. The CDR3 has 13 amino acids. V shed 3 bases and J 8 bases; nucleotides not matched to a gene: 4. Germline CDR1 is SEHNR and CDR2 is FQNEAQ (reference sequence). In nucleotides, the CDR3 is TGTGCCAGCAGCTTTGGAGGGAGGGACATTCAGTACTTC. Translating it yields CASSFGGRDIQYF.

V gene TRBV20-1 combines with J gene TRBJ1-6; no definite D call. V shed 5 bases and J shed 8 bases, with 16 bases lying between them. This CDR3 has 14 amino acids. Germline loops: CDR1 DFQATT, CDR2 SNEGSKA (reference sequence). The CDR3 region is CSAGVGPEDSPLHF. Here the CDR3 DNA reads TGCAGTGCTGGGGTAGGACCAGAGGATTCACCCCTCCACTTT.